The 4 T cell receptor beta chains below all came from one sample that was sequenced in a study of T cells in localized non-small cell lung cancer (TCRdb year 2020). The receptor library was made with the immunoSEQ multiplex PCR assay. TCRdb holds this immuneACCESS table with in-frame rearrangements only. Some clones are missing; in checked studies, unresolved V genes explain under half, and the rest has no known cause. Across this sample there are roughly 58,000 clones, with roughly 81% seen only once. The ten largest clonotypes hold approximately 4.7% of the sample. This specimen consisted of PBMCs, obtained before any cancer treatment. The receptors derive from a man aged 40 to 69 with stage II lung adenocarcinoma.

V gene TRBV19 combines with J gene TRBJ1-2; D gene ambiguous. Germline V gene sequence: CDR1 LNHDA, CDR2 SQIVND (reference sequence). Trimming pared 6 bases from V and 7 bases from J, leaving 9 bases between. The CDR3 runs to 11 residues. The CDR3 DNA follows: TGTGCCAGTAGCAAAGATATTGGCTACACCTTC. Translation gives CASSKDIGYTF.

V usage is TRBV10-2 and J usage is TRBJ1-1, with D unresolved. The CDR3 is made up of 14 amino acids. V lost 3 bases and J lost 1, with 9 bases in between. The V gene's germline CDR1 is WSHSY and CDR2 SAAADI. The CDR3 loop is CASSEGQQNTEAFF. The CDR3 bases are TGCGCCAGCAGTGAAGGCCAGCAGAACACTGAAGCTTTCTTT.

This clone occurred once. The rearrangement links TRBV2 to TRBJ1-4; possibly TRBD1 for D (5 bases). Trimming removed 6 bases from V and 8 bases from J, with 19 bases in between. Germline V gene lookup returns CDR1 SNHLY and CDR2 FYNNEI. The CDR3 has 15 residues. The DNA for the CDR3 is TGTGCCAGCAGGGGGGGACGCCGAGGAGAAGAAAAACTGTTTTTT. It codes for CASRGGRRGEEKLFF.

The chain employs TRBV10-3 and TRBJ1-1; the match to TRBD1 covers 8 bases. The CDR3 consists of 15 residues. V shed 6 bases and J 3 bases; nucleotides not matched to a gene: 9. CDR1 and CDR2 from the germline V gene are ENHRY and SYGVKD. The chain's CDR3 is CAISGQGQGDTEAFF. As DNA, the CDR3 is TGTGCCATCAGCGGACAGGGCCAGGGAGACACTGAAGCTTTCTTT.